This TCR beta chain was obtained from a study of cytomegalovirus exposure and HLA in healthy donors. About the study: A later analysis reported the 120 or so validation repertoires used the same platform as the roughly 700 first-cohort repertoires.

Germline V gene data show CDR1 as LGHNT and CDR2 as FRNRAP. Trimming took 6 bases from V and 2 from J, leaving 11 bases between them. This CDR3 comprises 14 residues. Profiled with immunoSEQ multiplex PCR; TCRdb holds only in-frame clones, not every one. Of under 150,000 clones listed, approximately 86% are singletons. Study-level results: CMV antigen specificity of a few CMV-associated chains was confirmed in vitro. Some TCR beta chains (around 160 of them) were listed as cytomegalovirus-associated. The TCR clusters that emerged in the first cohort tended, a later analysis found, to co-occur in the roughly 130 validation repertoires.

Of note for this clone: What it binds is unknown.

The chain combines TRBV12-5 with TRBJ1-5, with D perhaps matching TRBD1 (5 bases). The source of this sequence is a man between 18 and 35 years old in good health and CMV-seropositive. Specimen: PBMCs. CDR3: CASGQGLGNQPQHF. The CDR3 DNA sequence: TGTGCTAGTGGCCAGGGTTTGGGCAATCAGCCCCAGCATTTT.